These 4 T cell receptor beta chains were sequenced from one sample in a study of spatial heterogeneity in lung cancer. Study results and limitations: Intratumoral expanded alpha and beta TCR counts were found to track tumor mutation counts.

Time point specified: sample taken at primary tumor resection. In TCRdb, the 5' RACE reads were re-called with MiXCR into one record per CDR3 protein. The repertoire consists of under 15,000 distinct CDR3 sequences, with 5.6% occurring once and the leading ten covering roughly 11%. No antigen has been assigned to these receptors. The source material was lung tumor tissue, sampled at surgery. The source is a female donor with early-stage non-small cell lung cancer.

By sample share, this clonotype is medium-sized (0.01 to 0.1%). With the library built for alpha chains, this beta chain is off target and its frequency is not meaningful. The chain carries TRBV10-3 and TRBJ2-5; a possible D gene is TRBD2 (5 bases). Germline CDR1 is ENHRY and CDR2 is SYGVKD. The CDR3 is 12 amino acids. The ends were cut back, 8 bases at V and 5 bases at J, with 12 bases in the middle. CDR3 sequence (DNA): TGTGCCATCTCGGGGTTTGAGGAGACCCAGTACTTC. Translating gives CAISGFEETQYF.

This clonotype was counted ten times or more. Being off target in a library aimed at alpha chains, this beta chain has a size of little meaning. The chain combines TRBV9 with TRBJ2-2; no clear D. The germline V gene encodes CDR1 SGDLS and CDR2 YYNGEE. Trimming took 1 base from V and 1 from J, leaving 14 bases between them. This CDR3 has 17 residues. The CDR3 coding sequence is TGTGCCAGCAGCGTAAATCTGAGGACGTTGAACACCGGGGAGCTGTTTTTT. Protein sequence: CASSVNLRTLNTGELFF.

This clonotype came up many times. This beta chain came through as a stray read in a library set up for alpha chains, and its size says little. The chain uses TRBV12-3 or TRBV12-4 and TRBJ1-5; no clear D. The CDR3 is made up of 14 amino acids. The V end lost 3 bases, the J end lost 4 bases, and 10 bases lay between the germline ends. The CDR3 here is CASSLVGPNQPQHF. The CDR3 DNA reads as TGTGCCAGCAGTTTGGTTGGGCCTAATCAGCCCCAGCATTTT.

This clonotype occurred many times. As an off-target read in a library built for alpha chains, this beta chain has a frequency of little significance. The CDR3 region is CASSLGGPSQPQHF. As DNA, the CDR3 is TGTGCCAGCAGCTTAGGAGGGCCCTCTCAGCCCCAGCATTTT. The V call is TRBV13, the J call TRBJ1-5; D gene ambiguous. Germline CDR1 PRHDT, CDR2 FYEKMQ (reference sequence). The CDR3 totals 14 residues. V was pared by 0 bases and J by 6 bases, with 9 bases between. The full variable domain, in which reference TRBV13 and TRBJ1-5 provide the parts outside the CDR3, is AAGVIQSPRHLIKEKRETATLKCYPIPRHDTVYWYQQGPGQDPQFLISFYEKMQSDKGSIPDRFSAQQFSDYHSELNMSSLELGDSALYFCASSLGGPSQPQHFGDGTRLSIL.